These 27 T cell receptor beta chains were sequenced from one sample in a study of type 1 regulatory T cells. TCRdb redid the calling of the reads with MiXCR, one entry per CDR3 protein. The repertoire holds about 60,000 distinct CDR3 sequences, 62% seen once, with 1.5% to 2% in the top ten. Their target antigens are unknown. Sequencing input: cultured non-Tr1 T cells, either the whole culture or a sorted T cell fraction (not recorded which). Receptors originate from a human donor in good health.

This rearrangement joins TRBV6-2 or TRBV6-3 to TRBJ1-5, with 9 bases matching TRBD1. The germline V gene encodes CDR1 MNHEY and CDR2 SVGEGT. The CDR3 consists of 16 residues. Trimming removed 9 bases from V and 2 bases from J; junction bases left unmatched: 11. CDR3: CASYKGQGLGNQPQHF. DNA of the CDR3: TGTGCCAGTTACAAGGGACAGGGCCTTGGCAATCAGCCCCAGCATTTT.

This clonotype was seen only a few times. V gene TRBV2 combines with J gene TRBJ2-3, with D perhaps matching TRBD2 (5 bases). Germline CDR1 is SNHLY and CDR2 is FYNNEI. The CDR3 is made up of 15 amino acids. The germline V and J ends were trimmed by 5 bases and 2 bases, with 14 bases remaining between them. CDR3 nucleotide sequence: TGTGCCAGCAGTCCTGAGGGAGCGATCACAGATACGCAGTATTTT. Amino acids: CASSPEGAITDTQYF.

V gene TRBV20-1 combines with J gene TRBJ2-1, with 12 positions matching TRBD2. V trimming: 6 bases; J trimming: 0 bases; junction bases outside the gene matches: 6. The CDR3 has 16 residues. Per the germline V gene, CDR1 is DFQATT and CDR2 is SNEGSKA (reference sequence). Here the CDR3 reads CSAKTSGGPSYNEQFF. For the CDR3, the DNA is TGCAGTGCCAAGACTAGCGGGGGACCCTCCTACAATGAGCAGTTCTTC.

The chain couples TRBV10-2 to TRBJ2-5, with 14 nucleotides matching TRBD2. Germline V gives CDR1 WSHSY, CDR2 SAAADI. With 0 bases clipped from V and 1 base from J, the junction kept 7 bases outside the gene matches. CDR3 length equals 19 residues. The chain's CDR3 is CASSESRLAGGNLQETQYF. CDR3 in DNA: TGCGCCAGCAGTGAGTCAAGACTAGCGGGAGGGAATCTCCAAGAGACCCAGTACTTC.

CDR3 residues: CASSRTGGTYGYTF. DNA for the CDR3: TGTGCCAGCAGTCGGACAGGGGGGACTTATGGCTACACCTTC. This rearrangement joins TRBV12-3 or TRBV12-4 to TRBJ1-2; 10 bases align to TRBD1. Unmatched junction bases numbered 5, after V lost 5 bases and J lost 5 bases. The CDR3 spans 14 residues.

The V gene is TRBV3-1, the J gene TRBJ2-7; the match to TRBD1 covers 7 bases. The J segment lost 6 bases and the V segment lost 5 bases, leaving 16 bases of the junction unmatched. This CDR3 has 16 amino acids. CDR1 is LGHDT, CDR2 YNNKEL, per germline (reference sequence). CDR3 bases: TGTGCCAGCAGCTCACACGAAGGGGGCAGAGGATTCGAGCAGTACTTC. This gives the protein CASSSHEGGRGFEQYF.

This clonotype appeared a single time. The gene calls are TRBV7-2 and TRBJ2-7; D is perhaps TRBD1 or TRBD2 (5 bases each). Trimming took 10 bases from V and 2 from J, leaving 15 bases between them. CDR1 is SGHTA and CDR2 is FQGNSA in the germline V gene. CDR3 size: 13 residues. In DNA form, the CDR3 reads TGTGCCACCTCCCCTCAGGGAGCCTACGAGCAGTACTTC. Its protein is CATSPQGAYEQYF.

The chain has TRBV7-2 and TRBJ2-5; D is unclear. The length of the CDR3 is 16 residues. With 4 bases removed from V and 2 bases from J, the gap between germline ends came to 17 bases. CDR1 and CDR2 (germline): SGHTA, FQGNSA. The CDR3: CASSSVLTTSQETQYF. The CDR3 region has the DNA TGTGCCAGCAGCTCCGTCTTAACGACGAGTCAAGAGACCCAGTACTTC.

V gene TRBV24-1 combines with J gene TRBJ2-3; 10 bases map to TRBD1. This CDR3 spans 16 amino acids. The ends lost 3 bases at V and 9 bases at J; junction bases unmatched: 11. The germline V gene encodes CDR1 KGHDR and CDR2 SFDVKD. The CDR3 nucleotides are TGTGCCACCAGTGATCCGCGACGACCGGGACAGGGGACGCAGTATTTT. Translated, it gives CATSDPRRPGQGTQYF.

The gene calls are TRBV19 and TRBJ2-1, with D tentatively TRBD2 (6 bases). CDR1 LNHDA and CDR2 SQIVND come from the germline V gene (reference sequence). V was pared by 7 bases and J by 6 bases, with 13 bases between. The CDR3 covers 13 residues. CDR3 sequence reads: CASKSEGGNEQFF. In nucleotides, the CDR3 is TGTGCCAGTAAGTCAGAGGGAGGCAATGAGCAGTTCTTC.

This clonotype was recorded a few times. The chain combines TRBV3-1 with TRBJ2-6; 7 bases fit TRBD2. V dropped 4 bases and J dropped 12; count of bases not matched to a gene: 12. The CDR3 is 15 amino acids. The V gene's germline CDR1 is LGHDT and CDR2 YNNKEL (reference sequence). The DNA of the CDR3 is TGTGCCAGCAGCCTCCCTGGCGGGAGTTTCCCCGTCCTGACTTTC. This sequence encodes CASSLPGGSFPVLTF.

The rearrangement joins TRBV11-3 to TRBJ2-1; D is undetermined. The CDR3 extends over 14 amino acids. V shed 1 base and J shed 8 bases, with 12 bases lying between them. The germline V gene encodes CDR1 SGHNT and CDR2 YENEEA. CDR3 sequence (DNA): TGTGCCAGCAGCTTAGGCGGCAGTTCCCATGAGCAGTTCTTC. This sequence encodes CASSLGGSSHEQFF. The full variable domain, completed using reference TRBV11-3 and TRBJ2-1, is EAGVVQSPRYKIIEKKQPVAFWCNPISGHNTLYWYLQNLGQGPELLIRYENEEAVDDSQLPKDRFSAERLKGVDSTLKIQPAELGDSAVYLCASSLGGSSHEQFFGPGTRLTVL.

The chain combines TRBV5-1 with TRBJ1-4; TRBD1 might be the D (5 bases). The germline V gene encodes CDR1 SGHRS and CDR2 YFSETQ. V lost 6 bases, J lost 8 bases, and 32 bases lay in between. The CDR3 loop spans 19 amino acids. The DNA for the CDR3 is TGCGCCAGCAAATTGGGGCCCTTTACCCCCGCCAATCTAAGAGAAAAACTGTTTTTT. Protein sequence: CASKLGPFTPANLREKLFF. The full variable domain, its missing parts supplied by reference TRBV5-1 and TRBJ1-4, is KAGVTQTPRYLIKTRGQQVTLSCSPISGHRSVSWYQQTPGQGLQFLFEYFSETQRNKGNFPGRFSGRQFSNSRSEMNVSTLELGDSALYLCASKLGPFTPANLREKLFFGSGTQLSVL.

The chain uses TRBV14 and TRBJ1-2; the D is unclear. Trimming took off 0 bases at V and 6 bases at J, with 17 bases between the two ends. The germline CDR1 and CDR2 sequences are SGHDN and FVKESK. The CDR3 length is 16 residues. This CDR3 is CASSQDWADFTNGYTF. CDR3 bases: TGTGCCAGCAGCCAAGATTGGGCGGACTTCACGAATGGCTACACCTTC.

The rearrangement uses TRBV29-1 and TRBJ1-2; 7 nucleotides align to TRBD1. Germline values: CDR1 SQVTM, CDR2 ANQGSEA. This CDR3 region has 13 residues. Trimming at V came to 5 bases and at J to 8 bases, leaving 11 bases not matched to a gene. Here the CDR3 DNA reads TGCAGCGTTAGCAGGGACAGCTCGATCGGCTACACCTTC. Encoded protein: CSVSRDSSIGYTF.

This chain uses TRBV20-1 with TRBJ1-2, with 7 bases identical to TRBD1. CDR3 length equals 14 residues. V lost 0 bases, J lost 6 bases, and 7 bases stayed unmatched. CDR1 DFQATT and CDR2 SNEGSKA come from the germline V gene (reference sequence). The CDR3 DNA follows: TGCAGTGCTAGAGACCAACAGGGGATAAATGGCTACACCTTC. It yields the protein CSARDQQGINGYTF.

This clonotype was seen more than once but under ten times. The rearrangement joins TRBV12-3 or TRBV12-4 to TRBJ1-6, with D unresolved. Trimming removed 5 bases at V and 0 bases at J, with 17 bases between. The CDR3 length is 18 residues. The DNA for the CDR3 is TGTGCCAGCAGTGGACGAGCGGCCGATAGCTCCTATAATTCACCCCTCCACTTT. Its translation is CASSGRAADSSYNSPLHF.

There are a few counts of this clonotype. The CDR3 DNA is TGTGCCAGCAGACAAGGTGGTGTAGATACGCAGTATTTT. This translates into CASRQGGVDTQYF. The V and J genes are TRBV7-2 and TRBJ2-3; the D is unclear. The CDR3 is 13 amino acids. V was cut by 6 bases and J by 5 bases, with 12 bases left in between. In germline, CDR1 is SGHTA, CDR2 FQGNSA.

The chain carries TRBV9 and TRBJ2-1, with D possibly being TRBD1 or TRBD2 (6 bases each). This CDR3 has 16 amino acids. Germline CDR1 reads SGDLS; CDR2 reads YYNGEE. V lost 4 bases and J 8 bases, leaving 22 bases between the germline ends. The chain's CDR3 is CASSSQRGEAWDEQFF. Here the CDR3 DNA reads TGTGCCAGCAGCTCTCAAAGGGGGGAGGCGTGGGATGAGCAGTTCTTC.

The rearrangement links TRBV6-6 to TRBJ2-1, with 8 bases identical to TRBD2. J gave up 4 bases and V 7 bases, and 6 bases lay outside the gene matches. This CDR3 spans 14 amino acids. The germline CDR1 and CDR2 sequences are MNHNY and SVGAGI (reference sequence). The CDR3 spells CASKFGRGYNEQFF. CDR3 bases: TGTGCCAGCAAGTTCGGGAGGGGGTACAATGAGCAGTTCTTC.

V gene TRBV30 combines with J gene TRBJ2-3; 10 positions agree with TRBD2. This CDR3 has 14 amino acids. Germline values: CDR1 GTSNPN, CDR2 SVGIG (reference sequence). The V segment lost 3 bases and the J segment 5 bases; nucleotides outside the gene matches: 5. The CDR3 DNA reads TGTGCCTGGAGCCTAGCGGGAGTCGTAGATACGCAGTATTTT. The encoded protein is CAWSLAGVVDTQYF. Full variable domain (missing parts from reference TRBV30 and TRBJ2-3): SQTIHQWPATLVQPVGSPLSLECTVEGTSNPNLYWYRQAAGRGLQLLFYSVGIGQISSEVPQNLSASRPQDRQFILSSKKLLLSDSGFYLCAWSLAGVVDTQYFGPGTRLTVL.

The CDR3 bases are TGTGCCAGCAAACGGACGACTAGCGTTGGCACAGATACGCAGTATTTT. Encoded protein: CASKRTTSVGTDTQYF. The chain recombines TRBV2 with TRBJ2-3, with 8 bases aligning to TRBD2. Germline CDR1 reads SNHLY; CDR2 reads FYNNEI. With 7 bases clipped from V and 1 base from J, the junction kept 10 bases outside the gene matches. This CDR3 has 16 residues.

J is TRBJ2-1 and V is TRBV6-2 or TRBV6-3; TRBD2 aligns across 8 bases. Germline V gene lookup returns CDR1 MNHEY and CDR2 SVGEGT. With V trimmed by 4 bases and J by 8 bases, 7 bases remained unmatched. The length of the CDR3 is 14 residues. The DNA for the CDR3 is TGTGCCAGCAGTTCCCCAGCGGGAGAGTATGAGCAGTTCTTC. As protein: CASSSPAGEYEQFF.

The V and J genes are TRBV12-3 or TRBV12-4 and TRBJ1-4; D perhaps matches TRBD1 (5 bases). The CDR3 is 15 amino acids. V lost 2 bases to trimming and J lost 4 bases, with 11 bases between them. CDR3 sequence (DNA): TGTGCCAGCAGTTTAAGGGACGGTGGTAATGAAAAACTGTTTTTT. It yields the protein CASSLRDGGNEKLFF.

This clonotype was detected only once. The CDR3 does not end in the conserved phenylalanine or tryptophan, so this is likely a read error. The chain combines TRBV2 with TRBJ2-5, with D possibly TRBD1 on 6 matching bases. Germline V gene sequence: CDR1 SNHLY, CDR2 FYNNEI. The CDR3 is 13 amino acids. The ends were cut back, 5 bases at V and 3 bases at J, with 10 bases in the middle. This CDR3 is CASSSDREETQYI. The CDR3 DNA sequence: TGTGCCAGCAGTTCGGACAGAGAAGAGACCCAGTACATC.

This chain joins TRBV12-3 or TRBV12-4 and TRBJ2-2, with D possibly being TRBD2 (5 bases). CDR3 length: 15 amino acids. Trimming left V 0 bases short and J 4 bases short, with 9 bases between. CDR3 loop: CASSLAGAVTGELFF. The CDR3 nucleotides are TGTGCCAGCAGTTTAGCGGGAGCGGTCACCGGGGAGCTGTTTTTT.

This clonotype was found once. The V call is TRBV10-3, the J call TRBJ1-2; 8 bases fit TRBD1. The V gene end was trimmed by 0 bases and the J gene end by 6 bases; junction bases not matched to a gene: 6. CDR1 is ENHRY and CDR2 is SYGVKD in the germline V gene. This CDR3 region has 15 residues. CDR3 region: CAISESRAGGDGYTF. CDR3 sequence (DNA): TGTGCCATCAGTGAGTCAAGGGCAGGGGGCGATGGCTACACCTTC.